This T cell receptor (beta chain) came from a study of T-cell reconstitution after alpha-beta-depleted transplantation in children. A library of TCRbeta sequences, prepared with unique molecular identifiers, was generated. TCRdb independently ran MiXCR on the PCR reads; one entry per CDR3 protein. The data hold just under 550,000 distinct CDR3 sequences, with around 20% observed a single time. Trimming cost V 6 bases and J 5 bases, with 10 bases left between them. The CDR3 has 12 residues. Specimen: PBMCs from the stem cell graft donor, collected from the stem cell graft. The V call is TRBV12-3 or TRBV12-4, the J call TRBJ2-5, with D unresolved. This clonotype was sampled from a human donor who donated a stem cell graft to a child with acute lymphoblastic leukemia. CDR3 in DNA: TGTGCCAGCAGGTTGAGAAAGGAGACCCAGTACTTC. Translated: CASRLRKETQYF.